This T cell receptor (beta chain) derives from a study of T cell changes during pregnancy in multiple sclerosis. Assay: immunoSEQ multiplex PCR; the TCRdb copy retains only in-frame clones and omits some. This sample has 85,000 to 90,000 clones, with around 94% found just once. This clone is a singleton in its sample. Sequencing was performed on peripheral blood, taken after pregnancy. This TCR derives from a female donor in good health, enrolled as a control in a pregnancy study.

The CDR3: CAISEGGETQYF. The DNA for the CDR3 is TGTGCCATCAGTGAGGGCGGGGAGACCCAGTACTTC. The rearrangement links TRBV10-3 to TRBJ2-5, with D maybe TRBD2 (5 bases). CDR3 length equals 12 residues. V shed 2 bases and J shed 5 bases, with 6 bases lying between them. Germline CDR1 and CDR2: ENHRY and SYGVKD.